This TCR beta chain was sequenced during a study of PD-1 blockade in classical Hodgkin lymphoma. Time point given: newly diagnosed, previously untreated cHL patient sample. Out of thawed PBMCs, magnetic negative selection purified CD4+ T cells. As a comparison, the study used PBMCs from newly diagnosed, untreated classical Hodgkin lymphoma. Germline assignment: CDR1 MGHDK and CDR2 SYGVNS. This CDR3 spans 15 amino acids. The V end lost 3 bases, the J end lost 5 bases, and 16 bases lay between the germline ends. The method was immunoSEQ multiplex PCR; TCRdb's version includes in-frame clones alone and lacks a portion of them. Counted here are 15,000 to 18,000 clones, 85% to 90% occurring once; the ten biggest clones make up roughly 0.88%. General study findings and limits: Newly diagnosed patients were reported to exhibit reduced baseline TCR diversity relative to healthy donors. Still unresolved is the cause of the repertoire differences, which may be disease activity or prior therapy.

A remark on this clone: The antigen remains undetermined.

Sequences were obtained from CD4+ T cells from blood. The rearrangement joins TRBV25-1 to TRBJ2-5; possible D gene TRBD2, 7 bases. The sequence was obtained from a human donor with classical Hodgkin lymphoma. The CDR3 spells CASSDGGAAWETQYF. The CDR3 DNA follows: TGTGCCAGCAGTGATGGGGGGGCCGCTTGGGAGACCCAGTACTTC.